Following are 11 T cell receptor beta chains from one sample sequenced in a study of T cells after yellow fever vaccination. One entry per CDR3 protein results from TCRdb running MiXCR on the 5' RACE reads. The sample has roughly 110,000 distinct CDR3 sequences; approximately 8.4% are singletons. Sequencing used CD8+ T cells sorted from PBMCs, obtained 45 days after the yellow fever booster vaccination. The source of these receptors is a man aged 25 to 40 who received the YFV17D yellow fever vaccine.

This clonotype was seen many times. The rearrangement links TRBV9 to TRBJ2-3, with 9 bases fitting TRBD2. CDR1 and CDR2 (germline): SGDLS, YYNGEE. Unmatched junction bases numbered 9, after V lost 3 bases and J lost 4 bases. CDR3 length: 16 residues. This CDR3 reads CASSDARTSAPDTQYF. The DNA for the CDR3 is TGTGCCAGCAGCGACGCCCGGACTAGCGCCCCAGATACGCAGTATTTT.

This clonotype was recorded a few times. J is TRBJ2-1 and V is TRBV27; tentative D call: TRBD2 (6 bases). This CDR3 contains 15 residues. V lost 5 bases, J lost 8 bases, and 19 bases lay in between. Per germline, CDR1 MNHEY and CDR2 SMNVEV (reference sequence). CDR3 DNA: TGTGCCAGCAGTCTCCCGTCGGGAGCTTGGGATGAGCAGTTCTTC. Amino acid sequence: CASSLPSGAWDEQFF.

This clonotype was counted many times. The chain couples TRBV11-1 to TRBJ2-7, with 12 bases matching TRBD2. Trimming took 5 bases from V and 4 from J; bases not matched to a gene: 15. CDR1 SGHAT and CDR2 FQDESV come from the germline V gene (reference sequence). This CDR3 is 18 amino acids long. The CDR3, as DNA: TGTGCCAGCAGCCCAACCCGGACTAGCGGGGATAGGGATTACGAGCAGTACTTC. It encodes CASSPTRTSGDRDYEQYF. Complete variable domain (other parts from reference TRBV11-1 and TRBJ2-7): EAEVAQSPRYKITEKSQAVAFWCDPISGHATLYWYRQILGQGPELLVQFQDESVVDDSQLPKDRFSAERLKGVDSTLKIQPAELGDSAMYLCASSPTRTSGDRDYEQYFGPGTRLTVT.

At least ten counts were recorded for this clonotype. This sequence joins TRBV20-1 and TRBJ2-2; 8 bases fit TRBD2. The V segment lost 0 bases and the J segment 4 bases; nucleotides outside the gene matches: 10. This CDR3 has 17 amino acids. Germline V gene lookup returns CDR1 DFQATT and CDR2 SNEGSKA (reference sequence). CDR3 in amino acids: CSARERSGGPSTGELFF. The CDR3 DNA reads TGCAGTGCTAGAGAAAGGTCGGGAGGGCCCTCCACCGGGGAGCTGTTTTTT.

This clonotype was detected a few times. The rearrangement joins TRBV30 to TRBJ2-6, with D perhaps matching TRBD1 (5 bases). CDR3 size: 15 residues. V lost 5 bases and J lost 3, with 14 bases in between. Germline V gene data show CDR1 as GTSNPN and CDR2 as SVGIG (reference sequence). The CDR3 loop is CAWEDAGLGANVLTF. The CDR3 DNA reads TGTGCCTGGGAGGACGCAGGGCTTGGGGCCAACGTCCTGACTTTC.

This clonotype was seen many times. V gene TRBV15 combines with J gene TRBJ1-1; tentative D call: TRBD1 (6 bases). V was clipped by 4 bases and J by 0 bases, with 6 bases between them. There are 13 residues in the CDR3. Germline CDR1 LNHNV, CDR2 YYDKDF (reference sequence). The CDR3 DNA reads as TGTGCCACCAGCAAGGGGGTGAACACTGAAGCTTTCTTT. Amino acid sequence: CATSKGVNTEAFF. The entire variable domain, with the rest obtained from reference TRBV15 and TRBJ1-1, is as follows: DAMVIQNPRYQVTQFGKPVTLSCSQTLNHNVMYWYQQKSSQAPKLLFHYYDKDFNNEADTPDNFQSRRPNTSFCFLDIRSPGLGDTAMYLCATSKGVNTEAFFGQGTRLTVV.

This clonotype was counted a few times. The CDR3 region has the DNA TGTGCCAGCAGGTCGCCGGGACGGACCCCTAAAAATGAGCAGTTCTTC. Translating it yields CASRSPGRTPKNEQFF. The rearrangement links TRBV7-9 to TRBJ2-1; D tentatively reads TRBD1 or TRBD2 (5 bases each). Between the trimmed V and J ends, which lost 6 bases and 7 bases, there was a span of 22 bases. Germline V gene data show CDR1 as SEHNR and CDR2 as FQNEAQ (reference sequence). The length of the CDR3 is 16 residues.

This clonotype has at least ten counts. The chain has TRBV11-2 and TRBJ2-1; TRBD2 is a possible D gene (5 bases). This CDR3 is 15 amino acids long. V was cut by 1 base and J by 4 bases, with 11 bases left in between. Germline V gives CDR1 SGHAT, CDR2 FQNNGV. The CDR3, as DNA: TGTGCCAGCAGCTTAGCTCGCGGGCCTTACAATGAGCAGTTCTTC. Translated: CASSLARGPYNEQFF.

This clonotype was detected many times. The chain employs TRBV25-1 and TRBJ2-7; a weak D match, TRBD2 (5 bases). Germline V lookup: CDR1 MGHDK, CDR2 SYGVNS. V dropped 4 bases and J dropped 2 bases, with 15 bases sitting between them. The CDR3 extends over 15 amino acids. The CDR3 coding sequence is TGTGCCAGCAGTGTCCTCCGGGATGGGGCCTACGAGCAGTACTTC. It yields the protein CASSVLRDGAYEQYF.

The rearrangement links TRBV20-1 to TRBJ2-4, with 7 bases fitting TRBD2. CDR3 length equals 17 residues. V dropped 5 bases and J dropped 0; count of bases not matched to a gene: 13. Per germline, CDR1 DFQATT and CDR2 SNEGSKA (reference sequence). The CDR3 DNA follows: TGCAGTGCTTCGAGGCGGGGGTCCATCCTAGCCAAAAACATTCAGTACTTC. Its translation is CSASRRGSILAKNIQYF.

This clonotype was recorded many times. The rearrangement uses TRBV4-3 and TRBJ2-1; TRBD2 aligns across 8 bases. CDR1 LGHNA and CDR2 YSLEER come from the germline V gene. The CDR3 runs 16 residues. V lost 1 base to trimming and J lost 0 bases; unmatched junction nucleotides: 2. The DNA of the CDR3 is TGCGCCAGCAGCCAAGGAAGCGGGAGCTCCTACAATGAGCAGTTCTTC. This codes for CASSQGSGSSYNEQFF.